A selection of T cell receptor beta chains follows, all from one sample in a study of blood T cell repertoires in COVID-19. The table came from immunoSEQ multiplex PCR; TCRdb's copy has only in-frame clones and leaves some out. The sample contains roughly 150,000 clones, roughly 84% of which appear only once. The sequencing input was peripheral blood. The source of these receptors is an older man with active or convalescent COVID-19. Both conserved end residues are part of each CDR3. D genes are given only for firm matches. Some rows have no size entry. The others give once, few or many, or a class for an expanded clone.

d_call: -
clone_size: few
j_call: TRBJ2-2
v_call: TRBV27
cdr3_aa: CASSLLGGGSNTGELFF
cdr3_nt: TGTGCCAGCAGTTTATTAGGAGGTGGGTCGAACACCGGGGAGCTGTTTTTT

d_call: TRBD1
clone_size: -
j_call: TRBJ1-1
v_call: TRBV14
cdr3_aa: CASSQASGRGLTEAFF
cdr3_nt: TGTGCCAGCAGCCAAGCCTCTGGCAGGGGGCTTACTGAAGCTTTCTTT

d_call: -
clone_size: -
j_call: TRBJ1-4
v_call: TRBV11-2
cdr3_aa: CASSLDPGSPEKLFF
cdr3_nt: TGTGCCAGCAGCTTAGATCCCGGTTCTCCCGAAAAACTGTTTTTT

d_call: -
clone_size: -
j_call: TRBJ2-2
v_call: TRBV5-1
cdr3_aa: CASSLGTYTGELFF
cdr3_nt: TGCGCCAGCAGCTTGGGGACATACACCGGGGAGCTGTTTTTT

d_call: TRBD1
clone_size: -
j_call: TRBJ1-5
v_call: TRBV6-5
cdr3_aa: CASRRDRSSNQPQHF
cdr3_nt: TGTGCCAGCAGAAGGGACAGATCCAGCAATCAGCCCCAGCATTTT

d_call: TRBD2
clone_size: few
j_call: TRBJ2-1
v_call: TRBV7-2
cdr3_aa: CASSPPGVAGSNEQFF
cdr3_nt: TGTGCCAGCAGCCCCCCTGGGGTAGCGGGGTCTAATGAGCAGTTCTTC

d_call: -
clone_size: -
j_call: TRBJ2-2
v_call: TRBV5-5
cdr3_aa: CASTPWGQLNTGELFF
cdr3_nt: TGTGCCAGCACACCATGGGGACAACTGAACACCGGGGAGCTGTTTTTT

d_call: TRBD1
clone_size: -
j_call: TRBJ1-3
v_call: TRBV5-4
cdr3_aa: CASSPGQGLSGNTIYF
cdr3_nt: TGTGCCAGCAGCCCAGGACAGGGACTCTCTGGAAACACCATATATTTT

d_call: -
clone_size: few
j_call: TRBJ1-5
v_call: TRBV4-1
cdr3_aa: CASSQERVNQPQHF
cdr3_nt: TGCGCCAGCAGCCAAGAAAGAGTGAATCAGCCCCAGCATTTT

d_call: TRBD2
clone_size: once
j_call: TRBJ2-1
v_call: TRBV3-1/TRBV3-2
cdr3_aa: CASSQEAGGKYNEQFF
cdr3_nt: TGTGCCAGCAGCCAAGAAGCGGGGGGGAAATACAATGAGCAGTTCTTC

d_call: TRBD1
clone_size: -
j_call: TRBJ1-6
v_call: TRBV18
cdr3_aa: CASATGGDSPLHF
cdr3_nt: TGTGCCAGCGCGACAGGGGGGGATTCACCCCTCCACTTT

d_call: -
clone_size: few
j_call: TRBJ2-2
v_call: TRBV6-6
cdr3_aa: CASSYRGELFF
cdr3_nt: TGTGCCAGCAGTTACCGGGGGGAGCTGTTTTTT

d_call: -
clone_size: -
j_call: TRBJ1-2
v_call: TRBV9
cdr3_aa: CASSFRGSQTGYTF
cdr3_nt: TGTGCCAGCAGCTTCCGGGGAAGTCAAACTGGCTACACCTTC

d_call: -
clone_size: once
j_call: TRBJ1-1
v_call: TRBV10-1
cdr3_aa: CASSVGPATEAFF
cdr3_nt: TGCGCCAGCAGTGTGGGCCCCGCTACTGAAGCTTTCTTT

d_call: -
clone_size: -
j_call: TRBJ2-7
v_call: TRBV18
cdr3_aa: CASSPGVEVYEQYF
cdr3_nt: TGTGCCAGCTCACCCGGGGTAGAGGTGTACGAGCAGTACTTC

d_call: -
clone_size: -
j_call: TRBJ1-1
v_call: TRBV30
cdr3_aa: CAWSSSTGGSNTEAFF
cdr3_nt: TGTGCCTGGAGTTCTAGTACTGGGGGGTCGAACACTGAAGCTTTCTTT

d_call: TRBD1
clone_size: -
j_call: TRBJ2-7
v_call: TRBV11-3
cdr3_aa: CASSYSWGTDLAQYF
cdr3_nt: TGTGCCAGCAGCTACTCATGGGGGACAGACCTGGCGCAGTACTTC

d_call: TRBD2
clone_size: -
j_call: TRBJ2-1
v_call: TRBV11-3
cdr3_aa: CASSPKLAGYNEQFF
cdr3_nt: TGTGCCAGCAGCCCCAAGCTAGCGGGGTACAATGAGCAGTTCTTC

d_call: -
clone_size: -
j_call: TRBJ2-3
v_call: TRBV5-1
cdr3_aa: CASSRDTDTQYF
cdr3_nt: TGCGCCAGCAGCCGGGACACAGATACGCAGTATTTT

d_call: TRBD1
clone_size: -
j_call: TRBJ2-1
v_call: TRBV18
cdr3_aa: CASSPLLTGENEQFF
cdr3_nt: TGTGCCAGCTCACCACTACTGACAGGGGAGAATGAGCAGTTCTTC

d_call: TRBD1
clone_size: -
j_call: TRBJ1-2
v_call: TRBV7-3
cdr3_aa: CASSPSPDRGYGYTF
cdr3_nt: TGTGCCAGCAGCCCCTCGCCGGACAGGGGGTATGGCTACACCTTC

d_call: TRBD2
clone_size: -
j_call: TRBJ2-1
v_call: TRBV5-1
cdr3_aa: CASSFGLAGGSSYNEQFF
cdr3_nt: TGCGCCAGCAGCTTTGGGCTAGCGGGGGGGAGCTCCTACAATGAGCAGTTCTTC